The 25 T cell receptor beta chains presented below share a single source sample, sequenced in a study of identical twins. TCRdb redid the calling of the 5' RACE reads with MiXCR, one entry per CDR3 protein. Of roughly 720,000 distinct CDR3 sequences listed, 18% are singletons. The data were also submitted as part of a second study, on T cells expressing NK-cell markers.

Sequencing was done on a sample of PBMCs. The receptor set was obtained from a woman younger than 35 in good health.

The rearrangement links TRBV7-8 to TRBJ2-7; 13 bases are a match to TRBD2. J lost 2 bases, V lost 1 base, and 2 bases had no gene match. Germline values: CDR1 SGHVS, CDR2 FQNEAQ. The CDR3 extends over 16 amino acids. The CDR3 region has the DNA TGTGCCAGCAGCTTAGTAGGACTAGCGGGGGCCTACGAGCAGTACTTC. This encodes CASSLVGLAGAYEQYF.

The chain employs TRBV30 and TRBJ2-1, with D unresolved. The CDR3 contains 10 residues. V shed 3 bases and J shed 8 bases, with 5 bases lying between them. CDR1 is GTSNPN, CDR2 SVGIG, per germline (reference sequence). In nucleotides, the CDR3 is TGTGCCTGGAGGCTGGATGAGCAGTTCTTC. Translated, it gives CAWRLDEQFF.

This chain uses TRBV30 with TRBJ1-2, with D maybe TRBD1 (5 bases). V dropped 5 bases and J dropped 8 bases, with 12 bases sitting between them. This CDR3 contains 11 residues. CDR1 and CDR2 from the germline V gene are GTSNPN and SVGIG (reference sequence). The CDR3 spells CAWSGTRGYTF. The CDR3 nucleotides are TGTGCCTGGTCCGGGACTAGAGGCTACACCTTC.

This clonotype occurred a few times. The chain joins TRBV29-1 to TRBJ2-7; a possible D gene is TRBD2 (6 bases). V was shortened by 6 bases and J by 4 bases, with 19 bases between the two germline ends. The CDR3 spans 14 residues. CDR1 and CDR2 from the germline V gene are SQVTM and ANQGSEA. In DNA form, the CDR3 reads TGCAGCGTAGCTGGGTTCCATCGGGGGTACGAGCAGTACTTC. This encodes CSVAGFHRGYEQYF.

A few counts support this clonotype. The chain is built from TRBV20-1 and TRBJ2-1, with no clear D. The CDR3 has 14 amino acids. Trimming shortened V by 3 bases and J by 4 bases, and 13 bases separated the two germline ends. CDR1 and CDR2 (germline): DFQATT, SNEGSKA (reference sequence). Here the CDR3 reads CSASNPNQYNEQFF. The CDR3 bases are TGCAGTGCTAGTAATCCAAACCAGTACAATGAGCAGTTCTTC.

The rearrangement uses TRBV27 and TRBJ1-2, with 10 nucleotides matching TRBD1. The CDR3 runs to 15 residues. V lost 5 bases and J lost 4; bases outside the gene matches: 7. Germline-derived CDR1 and CDR2 are MNHEY and SMNVEV (reference sequence). The CDR3 sequence: CASSAGTGELYGYTF. The CDR3 region has the DNA TGTGCCAGCAGTGCCGGGACAGGGGAGCTCTATGGCTACACCTTC.

This clonotype showed up many times. V is TRBV12-3 or TRBV12-4 and J is TRBJ1-1; TRBD1 matches at 7 bases. V lost 5 bases to trimming and J lost 11 bases; unmatched junction nucleotides: 8. The CDR3 covers 12 residues. CDR3 nucleotide sequence: TGTGCCAGCAGTCTATTCAGGGGGGTCGCTTTCTTT. Protein: CASSLFRGVAFF.

The chain employs TRBV3-1 and TRBJ2-2; D gene uncertain. Per the germline V gene, CDR1 is LGHDT and CDR2 is YNNKEL (reference sequence). The CDR3 loop spans 12 amino acids. The ends were cut back, 3 bases at V and 14 bases at J, with 13 bases in the middle. The CDR3 DNA reads as TGTGCCAGCAGCCAGGCCCCCTCCGCTCTGTTTTTT. Residues: CASSQAPSALFF.

This clonotype occurred many times. CDR3 protein: CSGRGADQPQHF. CDR3 DNA: TGCAGTGGCAGGGGCGCAGATCAGCCCCAGCATTTT. The gene calls are TRBV20-1 and TRBJ1-5, with D perhaps TRBD1 (6 bases). This CDR3 comprises 12 residues. CDR1 is DFQATT and CDR2 is SNEGSKA in the germline V gene (reference sequence). The V end was cut by 7 bases, the J end by 5 bases, with 12 bases between.

This clonotype was seen ten or more times. The rearrangement uses TRBV20-1 and TRBJ2-1; TRBD2 matches at 8 bases. The CDR3 consists of 12 residues. The germline CDR1 and CDR2 sequences are DFQATT and SNEGSKA (reference sequence). Losses at the gene ends were 2 bases for V and 10 bases for J; bases not matched to a gene: 4. The CDR3: CSARLTSVEQFF. The CDR3 DNA reads TGCAGTGCTAGATTGACTAGCGTGGAGCAGTTCTTC.

This clonotype was counted a single time. The rearrangement joins TRBV20-1 to TRBJ2-5; weak D call: TRBD1 (6 bases). This CDR3 contains 13 residues. Trimming pared 5 bases from V and 2 bases from J, leaving 12 bases between. CDR1 and CDR2 from the germline V gene are DFQATT and SNEGSKA (reference sequence). CDR3 sequence reads: CSAARTVQETQYF. The CDR3 bases are TGCAGTGCTGCTCGGACAGTACAAGAGACCCAGTACTTC.

This rearrangement joins TRBV28 to TRBJ1-2; no firm D call. V was trimmed by 10 bases and J by 2 bases, leaving 11 bases between them. The length of the CDR3 is 12 residues. Germline lookup yields CDR1 MDHEN and CDR2 SYDVKM. In nucleotides, the CDR3 is TGTGCCACCAAAGCAGTCAACTATGGCTACACCTTC. Amino acids: CATKAVNYGYTF.

The chain joins TRBV5-1 to TRBJ2-3, with D tentatively TRBD2 (5 bases). The CDR3 sequence is 14 residues long. Looked up from germline, CDR1 is SGHRS and CDR2 is YFSETQ. Trimming removed 1 base from V and 0 bases from J, with 6 bases in between. The DNA of the CDR3 is TGCGCCAGCAGCTTGTGGACTAGCACAGATACGCAGTATTTT. The encoded protein is CASSLWTSTDTQYF. Full variable domain (rest looked up from reference TRBV5-1 and TRBJ2-3): KAGVTQTPRYLIKTRGQQVTLSCSPISGHRSVSWYQQTPGQGLQFLFEYFSETQRNKGNFPGRFSGRQFSNSRSEMNVSTLELGDSALYLCASSLWTSTDTQYFGPGTRLTVL.

This clonotype was seen a few times. The chain carries TRBV6-5 and TRBJ1-3, with TRBD1 matching over 7 bases. V was pared by 2 bases and J by 9 bases, with 7 bases of the junction left unmatched. The CDR3 sequence is 14 residues long. Germline CDR1 is MNHEY and CDR2 is SVGAGI. The CDR3 DNA is TGTGCCAGCAGTTACGGGACAGTCGGAGGCACCATATATTTT. This translates into CASSYGTVGGTIYF.

The chain recombines TRBV20-1 with TRBJ1-2; TRBD1 matches at 10 bases. CDR1 and CDR2 from the germline V gene are DFQATT and SNEGSKA (reference sequence). The ends lost 3 bases at V and 8 bases at J; junction bases unmatched: 6. The CDR3 consists of 13 residues. CDR3 DNA sequence: TGCAGTGCTAGGTTGACAGGGGGCAGAGGCTACACCTTC. Its translation is CSARLTGGRGYTF.

This clonotype occurred a few times. CDR3 sequence: CASRLAIFGDTQYF. The DNA of the CDR3 is TGCGCCAGCAGGTTAGCGATATTCGGGGATACGCAGTATTTT. V and J are TRBV5-1 and TRBJ2-3; perhaps TRBD2 as D (5 bases). There are 14 residues in the CDR3. Trimming removed 5 bases from V and 6 bases from J, with 16 bases in between. In germline, CDR1 is SGHRS, CDR2 YFSETQ.

This clonotype has more than one count but fewer than ten. The chain has TRBV16 and TRBJ1-1; no reliable D call. The CDR3 spans 11 residues. From germline, CDR1 is KGHSY and CDR2 FQNENV. Trimming shortened V by 3 bases and J by 7 bases, and 6 bases separated the two germline ends. The CDR3 bases are TGTGCCAGCAGCCAGAAAGTTGAAGCTTTCTTT. Translating it yields CASSQKVEAFF.

Only a few counts were recorded for this clonotype. The rearrangement joins TRBV6-2 or TRBV6-3 to TRBJ2-1, with D perhaps matching TRBD2 (6 bases). The germline gives CDR1 MNHEY, CDR2 SVGEGT. V was pared by 5 bases and J by 6 bases, with 8 bases between. The CDR3 extends over 12 amino acids. The CDR3 nucleotides read TGTGCCAGCAGTAGGAGGGTCAATGAGCAGTTCTTC. This encodes CASSRRVNEQFF.

There are a few counts of this clonotype. CDR3 nucleotides: TGTGCCAGCAGCCCGTCCGGCTGGGATACGCAGTATTTT. Protein: CASSPSGWDTQYF. V and J are TRBV6-2 or TRBV6-3 and TRBJ2-3, with no clear D. Germline CDR1 is MNHEY and CDR2 is SVGEGT. There are 13 residues in the CDR3. V gave up 6 bases and J gave up 6 bases, with 13 bases separating them.

This clonotype was picked up a small number of times. V gene TRBV12-3 or TRBV12-4 combines with J gene TRBJ2-7, with D uncertain. The V end lost 0 bases, the J end lost 3 bases, and 9 bases lay between the germline ends. The CDR3 spans 14 residues. CDR3 coding DNA: TGTGCCAGCAGTTTAGCGCAGAGGCGCTACGAGCAGTACTTC. Translated: CASSLAQRRYEQYF.

This clonotype appeared a few times. The chain links TRBV6-4 to TRBJ1-2; D perhaps matches TRBD1 (5 bases). CDR3 length: 12 residues. Germline values: CDR1 MRHNA, CDR2 SNTAGT. The V and J ends lost 6 bases and 7 bases respectively, with 12 bases between them. The CDR3 DNA reads as TGTGCCAGCAGATCAGGGCTGTCTGGCTACACCTTC. Translation: CASRSGLSGYTF.

The chain couples TRBV29-1 to TRBJ2-5, with D perhaps TRBD1 or TRBD2 (5 bases each). This CDR3 spans 14 amino acids. V was shortened by 7 bases and J by 5 bases, with 20 bases between the two germline ends. The germline gives CDR1 SQVTM, CDR2 ANQGSEA. The CDR3 loop is CSGDGALTGETQYF. CDR3 coding DNA: TGCAGCGGGGATGGGGCTCTAACGGGGGAGACCCAGTACTTC.

A few counts support this clonotype. This chain joins TRBV4-3 and TRBJ2-7; 9 nucleotides agree with TRBD1. Germline V gene sequence: CDR1 LGHNA, CDR2 YSLEER. With 1 base clipped from V and 5 bases from J, the junction kept 6 bases outside the gene matches. CDR3 size: 15 residues. CDR3 residues: CASSQAGTGLNEQYF. Here the CDR3 DNA reads TGCGCCAGCAGCCAAGCAGGGACAGGGCTGAACGAGCAGTACTTC.

This clonotype came up a few times. The chain links TRBV6-5 to TRBJ2-1, with TRBD1 matching over 9 bases. The CDR3 length is 17 residues. CDR1 and CDR2 (germline): MNHEY, SVGAGI. V shed 2 bases, J shed 12 bases, and the junction held 17 bases outside the gene matches. The CDR3 bases are TGTGCCAGCAGTTACGGGAGAGGGACAGGGAGGGCCCTAGGGCAGTTCTTC. Encoded protein: CASSYGRGTGRALGQFF.

J is TRBJ1-5 and V is TRBV5-1, with D tentatively TRBD1 (6 bases). CDR1 is SGHRS, CDR2 YFSETQ, per germline. V shed 4 bases and J shed 6 bases, with 11 bases lying between them. The CDR3 is 13 amino acids. The CDR3 nucleotides are TGCGCCAGCAGCCGGGAGGGGGGTCAGCCCCAGCATTTT. Translation gives CASSREGGQPQHF.